Presented here are 6 T cell receptor beta chains from one specimen sequenced in a study of cytomegalovirus exposure and HLA in healthy donors. The PCR made use of 60 Vbeta and 13 Jbeta primers. The data were produced by immunoSEQ multiplex PCR, yet TCRdb's version contains in-frame clones alone and is incomplete. The sample lists about 190,000 clones; roughly 13% were seen once. Input material: PBMCs. Receptors originate from a man aged 45-60 years in good health and CMV-seropositive.

A few counts support this clone. This chain uses TRBV4-3 with TRBJ2-7, with 15 bases that match TRBD2. Germline CDR1 and CDR2: LGHNA and YSLEER. This CDR3 has 17 amino acids. The ends lost 3 bases at V and 5 bases at J; junction bases unmatched: 8. CDR3 bases: TGCGCCAGCAGCCATTACGGACTAGCGGGGGGGCAGGACGAGCAGTACGTC. The encoded protein is CASSHYGLAGGQDEQYV.

The chain recombines TRBV28 with TRBJ2-5, with D maybe TRBD2 (7 bases). The germline V gene encodes CDR1 MDHEN and CDR2 SYDVKM. The V end was cut by 5 bases, the J end by 7 bases, with 23 bases between. The CDR3 is 16 residues long. The CDR3 bases are TGTGCCAGCAGTCTGTTGACGGGGGGCGGACACGGGACCCAGTACTTC. Translation gives CASSLLTGGGHGTQYF.

The sample holds a few counts of this clone. The chain employs TRBV7-6 and TRBJ1-5, with TRBD1 identical over 9 bases. Germline V CDR1 and CDR2: SGHVS, FNYEAQ. After removal of 5 bases from V and 6 bases from J, the junction contained 8 bases not matched to a gene. This CDR3 region has 15 residues. DNA for the CDR3: TGTGCCAGCAGCCCAGGACAGGGGATAGGTCAGCCCCAGCATTTT. It encodes CASSPGQGIGQPQHF.

This clone was detected only a few times. This chain connects TRBV29-1 to TRBJ1-1; D perhaps matches TRBD1 (5 bases). The CDR3 is 11 amino acids. Germline V lookup: CDR1 SQVTM, CDR2 ANQGSEA. V lost 8 bases and J lost 3, with 10 bases in between. The CDR3 loop is CSYGGDTEAFF. DNA of the CDR3: TGCAGCTATGGAGGGGACACTGAAGCTTTCTTT.

This clone was observed a handful of times. The chain recombines TRBV7-8 with TRBJ1-6, with 9 bases matching TRBD1. CDR1 and CDR2 from the germline V gene are SGHVS and FQNEAQ. The V and J ends lost 3 bases and 8 bases, in that order; junction bases with no gene match: 2. This CDR3 has 14 amino acids. The CDR3 coding sequence is TGTGCCAGCAGCTTGGACAGGGGTGATTCACCCCTCCACTTT. Translation: CASSLDRGDSPLHF.

This clone was observed a few times. The V gene is TRBV7-9, the J gene TRBJ1-2; TRBD1 matches 11 bases. The ends lost 1 base at V and 3 bases at J; junction bases unmatched: 7. CDR1 and CDR2 (germline): SEHNR, FQNEAQ (reference sequence). The CDR3 covers 17 residues. CDR3 nucleotide sequence: TGTGCCAGCAGCTTAGACCCCGGACAGGGGGCTGACTATGGCTACACCTTC. The encoded protein is CASSLDPGQGADYGYTF.